This is a list of T cell receptor beta chains from one sample in a study of T-cell memory formation after mild COVID-19. TCRdb used MiXCR to reprocess the 5' RACE reads, holding one entry per CDR3 protein. Of fewer than 250,000 distinct CDR3 sequences in the sample, 15% to 17% were seen once. Sequenced material: PBMCs or a T cell subset sorted from them (not recorded which). Receptors originate from an adult woman who had mild COVID-19 (a few samples of this study predate the infection). Cell type and time point are not known. Each CDR3 is given with its conserved first and last residue. A D gene is named only where the DNA matches it firmly. Part of the rows lack a size; the others show once, few, many or a class for expanded clones.

J: TRBJ2-1
D: TRBD2
size: few
V: TRBV12-3/TRBV12-4
CDR3: CASRPGTSGRGTEQFF
DNA: TGTGCCAGCAGACCCGGGACTAGCGGGAGAGGGACTGAGCAGTTCTTC

J: TRBJ1-5
D: NA
size: NA
V: TRBV5-1
CDR3: CASSLGHTANQPQHF
DNA: TGCGCCAGCAGCTTGGGTCACACTGCTAATCAGCCCCAGCATTTT

J: TRBJ2-5
D: NA
size: few
V: TRBV4-1
CDR3: CASSQGQAGGRETQYF
DNA: TGCGCCAGCAGCCAAGGTCAGGCGGGTGGTAGAGAGACCCAGTACTTC

J: TRBJ1-2
D: NA
size: NA
V: TRBV29-1
CDR3: CSVVTGNYGYTF
DNA: TGCAGCGTTGTGACCGGAAACTATGGCTACACCTTC

J: TRBJ1-1
D: TRBD1
size: NA
V: TRBV7-9
CDR3: CASSSPSTGDTEAFF
DNA: TGTGCCAGCAGCTCCCCGTCAACAGGGGACACTGAAGCTTTCTTT

J: TRBJ1-2
D: NA
size: few
V: TRBV6-1
CDR3: CASYARQNYGYIF
DNA: TGTGCCAGCTATGCAAGACAGAACTATGGCTACATCTTC

J: TRBJ1-4
D: NA
size: few
V: TRBV6-6
CDR3: CASSYSREGGLFF
DNA: TGTGCCAGCAGTTACTCGAGGGAAGGGGGACTGTTTTTT

J: TRBJ2-1
D: NA
size: many
V: TRBV7-3
CDR3: CASSPLGGYNEQFF
DNA: TGTGCCAGCAGCCCTTTAGGGGGCTACAATGAGCAGTTCTTC

J: TRBJ2-1
D: NA
size: few
V: TRBV11-3
CDR3: CASSSPRGDEQFF
DNA: TGTGCCAGCAGCTCCCCCAGGGGCGATGAGCAGTTCTTC

J: TRBJ2-3
D: NA
size: NA
V: TRBV5-4
CDR3: CASSQTLERDTQYF
DNA: TGTGCCAGCAGCCAGACATTAGAGAGAGATACGCAGTATTTT

J: TRBJ2-2
D: NA
size: few
V: TRBV4-3
CDR3: CASSPWERRTGELFF
DNA: TGCGCCAGCAGCCCTTGGGAGCGCCGCACCGGGGAGCTGTTTTTT

J: TRBJ1-1
D: TRBD1
size: many
V: TRBV5-1
CDR3: CASSSTGGRTEAFF
DNA: TGCGCCAGCAGCTCCACAGGGGGTAGAACTGAAGCTTTCTTT

J: TRBJ2-2
D: NA
size: few
V: TRBV24-1
CDR3: CATTPGTNTGELFF
DNA: TGTGCCACCACGCCAGGCACGAACACCGGGGAGCTGTTTTTT

J: TRBJ1-4
D: NA
size: few
V: TRBV12-3/TRBV12-4
CDR3: CASSQAKWGEKLFF
DNA: TGTGCCAGCAGCCAAGCTAAGTGGGGTGAAAAACTGTTTTTT

J: TRBJ2-3
D: NA
size: few
V: TRBV5-6
CDR3: CASSLATRTDTQYF
DNA: TGTGCCAGCAGCTTGGCTACACGCACAGATACGCAGTATTTT

J: TRBJ2-3
D: NA
size: NA
V: TRBV29-1
CDR3: CSVVGGGAGTDTQYF
DNA: TGCAGCGTTGTCGGCGGCGGGGCGGGCACAGATACGCAGTATTTT

J: TRBJ2-3
D: NA
size: NA
V: TRBV2
CDR3: CASSELTSDTQYF
DNA: TGTGCCAGCAGTGAATTGACGAGTGATACGCAGTATTTT

J: TRBJ1-2
D: NA
size: few
V: TRBV6-1
CDR3: CASSESLVLRYGYTF
DNA: TGTGCCAGCAGTGAAAGCCTCGTGCTTCGGTATGGCTACACCTTC

J: TRBJ2-7
D: NA
size: NA
V: TRBV7-2
CDR3: CASSRQAIYEQYF
DNA: TGTGCCAGCAGCCGACAGGCCATCTACGAGCAGTACTTC

J: TRBJ2-2
D: NA
size: NA
V: TRBV7-9
CDR3: CASSLILRGAYTGELFF
DNA: TGTGCCAGCAGCTTAATCCTCCGGGGGGCATACACCGGGGAGCTGTTTTTT

J: TRBJ2-5
D: NA
size: few
V: TRBV2
CDR3: CASSPGLYKETQYF
DNA: TGTGCCAGCAGCCCGGGACTGTACAAAGAGACCCAGTACTTC

J: TRBJ2-7
D: NA
size: NA
V: TRBV6-5
CDR3: CASRRKWGSFYEQYF
DNA: TGTGCCAGCAGGCGGAAATGGGGCAGCTTCTACGAGCAGTACTTC

J: TRBJ2-1
D: NA
size: NA
V: TRBV10-3
CDR3: CAISTGLANNEQFF
DNA: TGTGCCATCTCGACGGGGCTAGCGAACAATGAGCAGTTCTTC

J: TRBJ2-5
D: TRBD2
size: many
V: TRBV7-3
CDR3: CASSRGASGGASRETQYF
DNA: TGTGCCAGCAGCCGCGGGGCTAGCGGGGGGGCGAGTCGAGAGACCCAGTACTTC

J: TRBJ2-7
D: TRBD2
size: NA
V: TRBV7-8
CDR3: CASSKPGLARYEQYF
DNA: TGTGCCAGCAGCAAACCGGGACTAGCGCGCTACGAGCAGTACTTC

J: TRBJ2-5
D: TRBD2
size: NA
V: TRBV7-9
CDR3: CASSSWLAAQETQYF
DNA: TGTGCCAGCAGCTCTTGGCTAGCGGCACAAGAGACCCAGTACTTC